This T cell receptor (beta chain) is drawn from a study of blood T cell repertoires in COVID-19. Study context: PBMCs, B-cell-depleted T cells, or T cells provided the cDNA or gDNA that made up the material.

The trim removed 4 bases at V and 1 base at J, leaving 12 bases unmatched. The CDR3 sequence is 20 residues long. CDR1 is MNHEY, CDR2 SVGEGT, per germline. Original methodology: Quantification of nucleated cells was approximated via reference gene primer amplification. The protocol was immunoSEQ multiplex PCR, while the TCRdb copy is restricted to in-frame clones and leaves out a portion. Clone size and V and J calls were adopted from that table, with D and trimming inferred from the DNA. The sample lists around 200,000 clones; more than 80% were seen once. During active infection, Seattle patients enrolled and were then monitored through disease.

The sequencing input was peripheral blood. The sequence came from a woman aged 25 to 39 with COVID-19, enrolled during active disease. J is TRBJ2-6 and V is TRBV6-2 or TRBV6-3; TRBD2 aligns across 11 bases. CDR3 DNA sequence: TGTGCCAGCAGTTCAGTGCCCTTAGCGGGAGGGCCTTCTGGGGCCAACGTCCTGACTTTC. It translates to CASSSVPLAGGPSGANVLTF.